Shown below are 17 T cell receptor beta chains from a single sample sequenced in a study of T-cell memory formation after mild COVID-19. TCRdb re-called the 5' RACE reads with MiXCR, one entry per CDR3 protein. The table has 400,000 or so distinct CDR3 sequences, 21% seen once. The sample taken for sequencing was PBMCs or a T cell subset sorted from them (not recorded which). These receptors were collected from an adult woman who had mild COVID-19 (a few samples of this study predate the infection). Cell type and time point are not known.

The chain links TRBV12-3 or TRBV12-4 to TRBJ1-3; perhaps TRBD1 as D (5 bases). Trimming removed 0 bases at V and 4 bases at J, with 13 bases between. This CDR3 region has 16 residues. As DNA, the CDR3 is TGTGCCAGCAGTTTAGCACCACTTACAGGAGGAAACACCATATATTTT. Protein: CASSLAPLTGGNTIYF.

This clonotype came up a few times. The CDR3 bases are TGTGCCAGCAGCCTACTAGCGGGGGAGCAAGGGGATACGCAGTATTTT. Translation gives CASSLLAGEQGDTQYF. The chain combines TRBV4-2 with TRBJ2-3; TRBD2 matches 11 bases. Germline V lookup: CDR1 LGHNA, CDR2 YNFKEQ. This CDR3 spans 16 amino acids. V lost 4 bases, J lost 6 bases, and 9 bases stayed unmatched.

V and J are TRBV24-1 and TRBJ1-4; the D is unclear. Looked up from germline, CDR1 is KGHDR and CDR2 is SFDVKD. Trimming removed 2 bases at V and 6 bases at J, with 12 bases between. The CDR3 spans 15 residues. In DNA form, the CDR3 reads TGTGCCACCAGTGATTCCCGGTCTGGGGATGAAAAACTGTTTTTT. Protein product: CATSDSRSGDEKLFF.

V gene TRBV4-3 combines with J gene TRBJ1-1; 7 nucleotides match TRBD1. The V gene's germline CDR1 is LGHNA and CDR2 YSLEER. This CDR3 region has 17 residues. Germline trimming cut 4 bases from V and 1 base from J; bases unmatched to any gene: 12. CDR3 sequence (DNA): TGCGCCAGCAGCCCAAACGGAGGGGGCTTGGGGAACACTGAAGCTTTCTTT. Its translation is CASSPNGGGLGNTEAFF.

This clonotype was recorded a few times. The chain uses TRBV11-3 and TRBJ2-1; no reliable D call. This CDR3 region has 13 residues. Trimming shortened V by 1 base and J by 15 bases, and 16 bases separated the two germline ends. CDR1 is SGHNT, CDR2 YENEEA, per germline. The CDR3 region is CASSLVRLPGAFF. DNA of the CDR3: TGTGCCAGCAGCTTAGTACGTCTACCCGGCGCGTTCTTC.

The table lists this clonotype with a few counts. This rearrangement joins TRBV20-1 to TRBJ1-3, with D unclear. Deletions cut 0 bases from V and 3 bases from J, with 9 bases between. This CDR3 region has 14 residues. Germline V gives CDR1 DFQATT, CDR2 SNEGSKA (reference sequence). The CDR3 sequence is CSARDGRLGNTIYF. CDR3 bases: TGCAGTGCTAGAGATGGGAGACTTGGAAACACCATATATTTT.

This clonotype was observed a few times. The chain has TRBV20-1 and TRBJ1-4; TRBD1 matches at 7 bases. Germline CDR1 and CDR2: DFQATT and SNEGSKA (reference sequence). The CDR3 has 17 amino acids. Trimming cost V 2 bases and J 6 bases; bases outside gene matches: 15. The CDR3 protein is CSARPWGLGRGDEKLFF. CDR3 DNA sequence: TGCAGTGCTAGACCGTGGGGTTTAGGCAGGGGGGATGAAAAACTGTTTTTT.

In its sample, this clonotype was seen a few times. This chain links TRBV30 with TRBJ2-2; 15 positions match TRBD2. The CDR3 totals 14 residues. Germline CDR1 and CDR2: GTSNPN and SVGIG (reference sequence). V lost 5 bases to trimming and J lost 6 bases; unmatched junction nucleotides: 1. The CDR3 is CAWGTSGGPGELFF. CDR3 in DNA: TGTGCCTGGGGGACTAGCGGGGGGCCCGGGGAGCTGTTTTTT. The full variable domain, in which reference TRBV30 and TRBJ2-2 provide the parts outside the CDR3, is SQTIHQWPATLVQPVGSPLSLECTVEGTSNPNLYWYRQAAGRGLQLLFYSVGIGQISSEVPQNLSASRPQDRQFILSSKKLLLSDSGFYLCAWGTSGGPGELFFGEGSRLTVL.

V is TRBV20-1 and J is TRBJ1-1, with D unresolved. Trimming took 3 bases from V and 1 from J, leaving 6 bases between them. The CDR3 has 12 residues. Germline CDR1 is DFQATT and CDR2 is SNEGSKA (reference sequence). The CDR3 nucleotides are TGCAGTGCTAGTGATAGGAACACTGAAGCTTTCTTT. Its protein product is CSASDRNTEAFF.

The J gene is TRBJ2-1, the V gene TRBV6-5; D is ambiguous. CDR1 is MNHEY, CDR2 SVGAGI, per germline. The CDR3 totals 13 residues. V lost 6 bases and J 4 bases, leaving 10 bases between the germline ends. CDR3 nucleotides: TGTGCCAGCAGGATGGGTCTTTACAATGAGCAGTTCTTC. Protein product: CASRMGLYNEQFF.

This clonotype was observed at least ten times. The rearrangement links TRBV24-1 to TRBJ2-1; TRBD2 aligns across 7 bases. Germline V gene lookup returns CDR1 KGHDR and CDR2 SFDVKD. The CDR3 contains 16 residues. The V and J ends lost 4 bases and 9 bases, in that order; junction bases with no gene match: 14. The CDR3 sequence: CATSEPLAETRREQFF. The CDR3 DNA reads TGTGCCACCAGTGAACCCCTAGCGGAAACCCGGCGTGAGCAGTTCTTC.

The CDR3 is CASSSTRPAGLAGAGELFF. In DNA form, the CDR3 reads TGTGCCAGCAGCTCTACACGCCCAGCGGGACTAGCGGGAGCCGGGGAGCTGTTTTTT. This sequence joins TRBV7-8 and TRBJ2-2; the match to TRBD2 covers 14 bases. V lost 4 bases to trimming and J lost 6 bases; unmatched junction nucleotides: 13. The CDR3 is made up of 19 amino acids. Germline V gives CDR1 SGHVS, CDR2 FQNEAQ.

The chain couples TRBV20-1 to TRBJ2-3, with no clear D. V dropped 2 bases and J dropped 0 bases, with 9 bases sitting between them. This CDR3 contains 14 residues. Per the germline V gene, CDR1 is DFQATT and CDR2 is SNEGSKA (reference sequence). CDR3 sequence: CSARPRSSTDTQYF. As DNA, the CDR3 is TGCAGTGCTAGACCCCGTTCGAGCACAGATACGCAGTATTTT.

The genes are TRBV12-3 or TRBV12-4 and TRBJ1-2, with 7 bases matching TRBD1. The CDR3 is 15 amino acids. V trimming: 1 base; J trimming: 6 bases; junction bases outside the gene matches: 8. Here the CDR3 reads CASSLEIRGSNGYTF. CDR3 coding DNA: TGTGCCAGCAGTTTAGAGATCAGGGGGTCGAATGGCTACACCTTC.

This clonotype was detected a few times. The V call is TRBV6-5, the J call TRBJ2-6; perhaps TRBD2 as D (5 bases). Trimming cost V 4 bases and J 2 bases, with 12 bases left between them. From germline, CDR1 is MNHEY and CDR2 SVGAGI. This CDR3 is 16 amino acids long. The CDR3 loop reads CASSFEGSAGANVLTF. For the CDR3, the DNA is TGTGCCAGCAGTTTCGAGGGCTCAGCTGGGGCCAACGTCCTGACTTTC.

This clonotype has a handful of counts. The chain couples TRBV27 to TRBJ1-1, with no clear D. The CDR3 sequence is 13 residues long. Between the trimmed V and J ends, which lost 3 bases and 0 bases, there was a span of 5 bases. Germline V gene lookup returns CDR1 MNHEY and CDR2 SMNVEV (reference sequence). CDR3 in DNA: TGTGCCAGCAGTTTCTGGATGAACACTGAAGCTTTCTTT. It yields the protein CASSFWMNTEAFF.

This clonotype came up many times. The chain uses TRBV6-5 and TRBJ1-2; 7 bases match TRBD1. The CDR3 sequence is 14 residues long. Per the germline V gene, CDR1 is MNHEY and CDR2 is SVGAGI. Trimming removed 6 bases from V and 4 bases from J; junction bases left unmatched: 8. CDR3 bases: TGTGCCAGCAGAAAGGGGGCGAGGAGCTATGGCTACACCTTC. Translating it yields CASRKGARSYGYTF.